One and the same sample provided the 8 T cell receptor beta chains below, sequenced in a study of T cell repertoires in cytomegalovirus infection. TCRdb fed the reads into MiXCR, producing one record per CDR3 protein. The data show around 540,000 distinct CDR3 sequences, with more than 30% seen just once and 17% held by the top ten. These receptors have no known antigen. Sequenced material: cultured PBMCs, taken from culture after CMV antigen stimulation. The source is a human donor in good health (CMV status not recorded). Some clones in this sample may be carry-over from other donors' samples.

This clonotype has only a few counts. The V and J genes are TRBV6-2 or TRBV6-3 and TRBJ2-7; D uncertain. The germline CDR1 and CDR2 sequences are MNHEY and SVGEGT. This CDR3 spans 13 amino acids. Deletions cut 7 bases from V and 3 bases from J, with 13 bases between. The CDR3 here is CASNRERNYEQYV. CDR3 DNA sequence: TGTGCCAGCAATAGGGAACGGAACTACGAGCAGTACGTC.

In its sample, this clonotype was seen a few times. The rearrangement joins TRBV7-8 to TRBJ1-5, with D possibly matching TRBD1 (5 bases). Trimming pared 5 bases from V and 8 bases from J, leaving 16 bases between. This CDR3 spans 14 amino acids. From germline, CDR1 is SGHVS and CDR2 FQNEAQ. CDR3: CASSQEAQGEPQHF. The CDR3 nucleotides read TGTGCCAGCAGCCAAGAGGCCCAGGGAGAGCCCCAGCATTTT.

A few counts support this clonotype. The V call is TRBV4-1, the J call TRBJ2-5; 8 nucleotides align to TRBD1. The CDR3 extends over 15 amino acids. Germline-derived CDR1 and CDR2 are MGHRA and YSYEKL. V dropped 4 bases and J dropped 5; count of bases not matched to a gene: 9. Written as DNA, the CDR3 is TGCGCCAGCAGCCTTACTGCAGGGGGCCAGGAGACCCAGTACTTC. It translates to CASSLTAGGQETQYF.

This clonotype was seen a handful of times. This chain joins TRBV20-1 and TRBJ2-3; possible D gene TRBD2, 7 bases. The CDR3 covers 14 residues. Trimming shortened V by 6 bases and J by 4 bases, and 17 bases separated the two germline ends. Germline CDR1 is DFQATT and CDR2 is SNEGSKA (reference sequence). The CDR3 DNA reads TGCAGTGCCAAGCGGGATTCAGGGGCAGATACGCAGTATTTT. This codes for CSAKRDSGADTQYF.

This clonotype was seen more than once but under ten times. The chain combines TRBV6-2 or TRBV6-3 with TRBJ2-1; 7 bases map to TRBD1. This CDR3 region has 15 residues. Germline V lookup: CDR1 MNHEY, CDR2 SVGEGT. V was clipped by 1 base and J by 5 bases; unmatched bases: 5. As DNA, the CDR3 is TGTGCCAGCAGTTACTTTCGGACAGGCAACAATGAGCAGTTCTTC. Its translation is CASSYFRTGNNEQFF.

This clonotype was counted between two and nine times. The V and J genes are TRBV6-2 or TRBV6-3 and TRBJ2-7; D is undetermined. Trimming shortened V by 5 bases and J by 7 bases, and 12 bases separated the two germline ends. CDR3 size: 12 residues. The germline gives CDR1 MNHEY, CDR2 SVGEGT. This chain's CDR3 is CASSPYSAEQYF. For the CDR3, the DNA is TGTGCCAGCAGTCCCTACTCAGCAGAGCAGTACTTC.

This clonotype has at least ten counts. The CDR3 region is CASSDSAEITGELFF. The CDR3 nucleotides are TGTGCCAGCAGTGACTCGGCAGAGATCACCGGGGAGCTGTTTTTT. The chain uses TRBV6-4 and TRBJ2-2; no clear D gene. The CDR3 runs 15 residues. Germline V gives CDR1 MRHNA, CDR2 SNTAGT. V was trimmed by 0 bases and J by 4 bases, leaving 9 bases between them.

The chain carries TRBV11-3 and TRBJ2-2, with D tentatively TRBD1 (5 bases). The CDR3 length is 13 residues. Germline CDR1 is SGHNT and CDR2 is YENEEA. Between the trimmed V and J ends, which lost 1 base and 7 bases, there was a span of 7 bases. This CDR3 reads CASSLAGNGELFF. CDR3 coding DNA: TGTGCCAGCAGCTTAGCAGGGAACGGGGAGCTGTTTTTT.